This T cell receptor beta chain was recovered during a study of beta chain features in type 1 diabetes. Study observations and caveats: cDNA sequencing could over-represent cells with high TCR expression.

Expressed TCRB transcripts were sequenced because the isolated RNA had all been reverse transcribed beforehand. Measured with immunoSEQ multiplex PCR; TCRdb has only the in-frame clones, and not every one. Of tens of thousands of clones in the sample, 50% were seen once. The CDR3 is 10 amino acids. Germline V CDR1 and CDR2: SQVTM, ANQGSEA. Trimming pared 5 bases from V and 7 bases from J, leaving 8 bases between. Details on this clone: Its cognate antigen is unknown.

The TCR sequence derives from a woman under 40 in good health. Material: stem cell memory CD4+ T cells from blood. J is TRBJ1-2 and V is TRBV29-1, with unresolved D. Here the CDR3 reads CSVSRSGYTF. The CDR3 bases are TGCAGCGTTTCTAGGTCTGGCTACACCTTC.